The rows below give T cell receptor beta chains drawn from one sample of a study of shared clonotypes between healthy human individuals. Some clones are missing from TCRdb's copy, which holds only in-frame ones; the method was immunoSEQ multiplex PCR. The sample yields around 1.4 million clones, approximately 98.5% seen once. The sample was naive CD4+ T cells sorted from blood. The receptor set was obtained from a man aged 30 to 39 in good health. Each CDR3 is given with its conserved first and last residue. Each record gives: D gene, clone size, J gene, V gene, CDR3 protein, CDR3 DNA. The D gene is left open where the match is weak. Rows give clone size only sometimes, using once, few, many, or a class for an expanded clone.

D: TRBD1
size: -
J: TRBJ2-7
V: TRBV18
CDR3: CASSPGQSYEQYF
DNA: TGTGCCAGCTCACCGGGACAGAGCTACGAGCAGTACTTC

D: -
size: -
J: TRBJ2-5
V: TRBV15
CDR3: CATRKPPLKTQYF
DNA: TGTGCCACCAGAAAGCCCCCCTTGAAGACCCAGTACTTC

D: -
size: -
J: TRBJ2-3
V: TRBV5-1
CDR3: CASSLEGFRDTQYF
DNA: TGCGCCAGCAGCTTGGAGGGATTCCGCGATACGCAGTATTTT

D: -
size: -
J: TRBJ2-7
V: TRBV5-1
CDR3: CASSLIGRGSYEQYF
DNA: TGCGCCAGCAGCTTGATTGGGCGGGGCTCCTACGAGCAGTACTTC

D: -
size: -
J: TRBJ2-1
V: TRBV28
CDR3: CASSFSQVNNEQFF
DNA: TGTGCCAGCAGTTTTTCCCAAGTAAACAATGAGCAGTTCTTC

D: TRBD2
size: -
J: TRBJ2-3
V: TRBV5-4
CDR3: CASSFSSGNYMSTDTQYF
DNA: TGTGCCAGCAGCTTTTCGAGCGGGAACTACATGAGCACAGATACGCAGTATTTT

D: -
size: -
J: TRBJ2-2
V: TRBV5-4
CDR3: CASSPGQGRTGELFF
DNA: TGTGCCAGCAGCCCTGGGCAGGGTAGAACCGGGGAGCTGTTTTTT

D: TRBD2
size: -
J: TRBJ2-1
V: TRBV11-2
CDR3: CASSPGLAGPYNEQFF
DNA: TGTGCCAGCAGCCCGGGACTAGCGGGACCTTACAATGAGCAGTTCTTC

D: -
size: -
J: TRBJ2-7
V: TRBV6-1
CDR3: CASVNSGSSYEQYF
DNA: TGTGCCAGCGTGAACTCCGGGAGCTCCTACGAGCAGTACTTC

D: -
size: -
J: TRBJ2-3
V: TRBV28
CDR3: CASSFLQHTDTQYF
DNA: TGTGCCAGCAGTTTTTTGCAGCACACAGATACGCAGTATTTT

D: -
size: -
J: TRBJ2-1
V: TRBV20-1
CDR3: CSVLYKEQFF
DNA: TGCAGTGTATTGTACAAGGAGCAGTTCTTC

D: -
size: -
J: TRBJ2-7
V: TRBV6-6
CDR3: CASSYTGKISYEQYF
DNA: TGTGCCAGCAGTTACACCGGGAAGATCTCCTACGAGCAGTACTTC

D: TRBD2
size: once
J: TRBJ2-1
V: TRBV14
CDR3: CASSHKAGVFYNEQFF
DNA: TGTGCCAGCAGCCACAAAGCGGGAGTATTCTACAATGAGCAGTTCTTC

D: TRBD1
size: -
J: TRBJ2-5
V: TRBV27
CDR3: CASSWDRGRPETQYF
DNA: TGTGCCAGCAGCTGGGACAGGGGGCGCCCAGAGACCCAGTACTTC

D: TRBD2
size: -
J: TRBJ2-7
V: TRBV7-2
CDR3: CASSFGWGRANYEQYF
DNA: TGTGCCAGCAGCTTCGGCTGGGGGAGGGCGAATTACGAGCAGTACTTC

D: -
size: -
J: TRBJ2-4
V: TRBV2
CDR3: CASIGENIQYF
DNA: TGTGCCAGCATTGGGGAAAACATTCAGTACTTC

D: TRBD1
size: -
J: TRBJ2-7
V: TRBV5-1
CDR3: CASRRGQGIYEQYF
DNA: TGCGCCAGCAGAAGGGGACAGGGTATCTACGAGCAGTACTTC

D: -
size: -
J: TRBJ2-7
V: TRBV20-1
CDR3: CSAREVYEQYF
DNA: TGCAGTGCTAGGGAAGTCTACGAGCAGTACTTC

D: -
size: -
J: TRBJ1-2
V: TRBV11-3
CDR3: CASSLFGGSGYTF
DNA: TGTGCCAGCAGCTTATTCGGGGGATCCGGCTACACCTTC

D: -
size: -
J: TRBJ2-7
V: TRBV5-5
CDR3: CASSRDPGGDEQYF
DNA: TGTGCCAGCAGCCGGGACCCGGGTGGGGACGAGCAGTACTTC

D: -
size: once
J: TRBJ1-1
V: TRBV7-7
CDR3: CASSVTVNTEAFF
DNA: TGTGCTAGCAGCGTGACAGTGAACACTGAAGCTTTCTTT

D: -
size: -
J: TRBJ1-4
V: TRBV6-1
CDR3: CASSDPGMGFDF
DNA: TGTGCCAGCAGCGACCCCGGGATGGGTTTTGACTTT